One sample yielded the 26 T cell receptor beta chains listed below, sequenced in a study of CD8+CD57+ T cells in acquired aplastic anemia. Genomic DNA acted as the template from which TCR beta VDJ combination and CDR3 sequence profiling were carried out. TCRdb fed the reads into MiXCR, producing one record per CDR3 protein. The table records 250,000 to 350,000 distinct CDR3 sequences, about three fifths of them present only once. Patients selected for sequencing had displayed CD8+CD57+ cell expansion by flow cytometry. Sequenced sample: sorted CD4+, CD8+, or CD8+CD57+ T cells (not recorded which) from PBMCs. Source of these receptors: a human donor with aplastic anemia.

Remarks on this clonotype: The conserved phenylalanine or tryptophan is not found at the CDR3 terminus, so this likely reflects a read error. The DNA is left out, because the CDR3 cannot be placed on it with certainty; the CDR3 is given as TCRdb lists it. The V gene is TRBV6-5, the J gene TRBJ2-5. Including both end residues, the CDR3 is 9 amino acids long. Germline CDR1 MNHEY, CDR2 SVGAGI. The CDR3 protein is CASSGTRYS.

V is TRBV20-1 and J is TRBJ2-2; TRBD1 matches 9 bases. V shed 1 base and J 7 bases; nucleotides not matched to a gene: 7. This CDR3 spans 15 amino acids. From germline, CDR1 is DFQATT and CDR2 SNEGSKA (reference sequence). CDR3 nucleotides: TGCAGTGCTAGAGGGGGGGACAGGGCGGACGGGGAGCTGTTTTTT. It translates to CSARGGDRADGELFF.

The rearrangement joins TRBV10-2 to TRBJ1-2; unclear D gene. Germline V gene lookup returns CDR1 WSHSY and CDR2 SAAADI. The CDR3 is 13 amino acids. V gave up 11 bases and J gave up 3 bases, with 16 bases separating them. The DNA for the CDR3 is TGCGCCTCCATTGGGGAAGGGTACTATGGCTACACCTTC. This sequence encodes CASIGEGYYGYTF.

The gene calls are TRBV7-9 and TRBJ2-3; TRBD1 matches 8 bases. CDR1 is SEHNR, CDR2 FQNEAQ, per germline (reference sequence). The CDR3 runs 16 residues. The trim removed 4 bases at V and 3 bases at J, leaving 9 bases unmatched. CDR3 DNA: TGTGCCAGCAGCTACGGACAGGGAGGTAGTACAGATACGCAGTATTTT. It translates to CASSYGQGGSTDTQYF.

The CDR3 protein is CAIRGTGSNTGELFF. The CDR3 coding sequence is TGTGCCATCAGGGGGACAGGGTCGAACACCGGGGAGCTGTTTTTT. The chain is built from TRBV10-3 and TRBJ2-2; 9 bases are shared with TRBD1. The ends lost 6 bases at V and 0 bases at J; junction bases unmatched: 2. This CDR3 comprises 15 residues. CDR1 ENHRY and CDR2 SYGVKD come from the germline V gene.

This clonotype was detected ten times or more. The V gene is TRBV2, the J gene TRBJ1-5; TRBD1 is a possible D gene (6 bases). The CDR3 contains 15 residues. The V and J ends lost 4 bases and 2 bases respectively, with 12 bases between them. Per the germline V gene, CDR1 is SNHLY and CDR2 is FYNNEI. The CDR3 region has the DNA TGTGCCAGCAGTGGGTCCGGGGGCGGCAATCAGCCCCAGCATTTT. It is translated as CASSGSGGGNQPQHF.

As concerns this clonotype: The junction differs from germline at one of its ends, possibly a read error. V is TRBV24-1 and J is TRBJ2-3; D possibly corresponds to TRBD1 (6 bases). Germline CDR1 and CDR2: KGHDR and SFDVKD. This CDR3 region has 16 residues. CDR3 sequence reads: CATSDFGRGKSDTQYF. CDR3 bases: TGTGCCACCAGTGATTTCGGCAGGGGAAAATCAGATACGCAGTACTTT.

The rearrangement joins TRBV20-1 to TRBJ1-6; tentative D call: TRBD1 (6 bases). CDR3 size: 11 residues. Between the trimmed V and J ends, which lost 4 bases and 9 bases, there was a span of 7 bases. Germline V gene data show CDR1 as DFQATT and CDR2 as SNEGSKA (reference sequence). The CDR3 DNA sequence: TGCAGTGCTATAGGGGGTTCACCCCTCCACTTT. Protein sequence: CSAIGGSPLHF.

As concerns this clonotype: Germline is not matched at one junction end, which may reflect a read error. J is TRBJ2-7 and V is TRBV20-1, with 9 bases identical to TRBD1. The germline V gene encodes CDR1 DFQATT and CDR2 SNEGSKA (reference sequence). The CDR3 length is 13 residues. CDR3 protein: CSATGTGRYEQHF. The CDR3 nucleotides are TGCAGTGCTACCGGGACAGGGCGCTACGAGCAGCACTTC.

V usage is TRBV29-1 and J usage is TRBJ1-1; 7 positions match TRBD1. The CDR3 contains 14 residues. Germline CDR1 and CDR2: SQVTM and ANQGSEA. With 5 bases clipped from V and 5 bases from J, the junction kept 11 bases outside the gene matches. The CDR3 sequence: CSVTGAVGGTEAFF. The CDR3, as DNA: TGCAGCGTTACAGGGGCGGTAGGGGGTACTGAAGCTTTCTTT.

The table lists this clonotype with a few counts. V usage is TRBV20-1 and J usage is TRBJ2-5; 10 bases agree with TRBD1. This CDR3 contains 15 residues. The ends lost 4 bases at V and 3 bases at J; junction bases unmatched: 8. Germline V gene sequence: CDR1 DFQATT, CDR2 SNEGSKA (reference sequence). CDR3 residues: CSAIVPTGGEETQYF. CDR3 nucleotides: TGCAGTGCTATCGTCCCGACAGGGGGCGAAGAGACCCAGTACTTC.

At least ten counts were recorded for this clonotype. The DNA of the CDR3 is TGTGCCAGCAGCTTAGTTTCCTACAATGAGCAGTTCTTC. Translated: CASSLVSYNEQFF. The chain combines TRBV11-2 with TRBJ2-1; D gene uncertain. Germline values: CDR1 SGHAT, CDR2 FQNNGV. CDR3 length: 13 amino acids. The germline V and J ends were trimmed by 1 base and 1 base, with 2 bases remaining between them.

This clonotype was seen once. The junction shows a germline mismatch at one end, possibly a read error. The rearrangement joins TRBV7-9 to TRBJ2-1, with 8 bases that match TRBD2. Looked up from germline, CDR1 is SEHNR and CDR2 is FQNEAQ (reference sequence). This CDR3 comprises 16 residues. Written as DNA, the CDR3 is TGTGCCAGCAGCTTAGCAACGGCTAGCGGGTACAATGAACAGTTCTTC. This sequence encodes CASSLATASGYNEQFF.

The rearrangement joins TRBV19 to TRBJ1-2; 7 bases are a match to TRBD1. This CDR3 region has 13 residues. The J segment lost 4 bases and the V segment lost 6 bases, leaving 5 bases of the junction unmatched. The germline gives CDR1 LNHDA, CDR2 SQIVND (reference sequence). The CDR3 loop reads CASRTTGIYGYTF. The CDR3 bases are TGTGCCAGTAGAACGACAGGGATCTATGGCTACACCTTC.

This clonotype appeared a single time. This rearrangement joins TRBV7-8 to TRBJ1-2, with D possibly TRBD1 on 5 matching bases. Trimming stripped 2 bases from V and 0 bases from J, with 10 bases between. This CDR3 has 15 amino acids. The germline gives CDR1 SGHVS, CDR2 FQNEAQ. The CDR3 DNA reads as TGTGCCAGCAGCTTAATAGGGGATCCTAACTATGGCTACACCTTC. Protein product: CASSLIGDPNYGYTF. Complete variable domain (other parts from reference TRBV7-8 and TRBJ1-2): GAGVSQSPRYKVAKRGQDVALRCDPISGHVSLFWYQQALGQGPEFLTYFQNEAQLDKSGLPSDRFFAERPEGSVSTLKIQRTQQEDSAVYLCASSLIGDPNYGYTFGSGTRLTVV.

A remark on this clonotype: A single base separates this from a much larger clone, so it may be a read error. The chain joins TRBV6-5 to TRBJ2-2; no clear D gene. Germline V gives CDR1 MNHEY, CDR2 SVGAGI. The CDR3 is made up of 15 amino acids. The germline V and J ends were trimmed by 8 bases and 8 bases, with 21 bases remaining between them. The CDR3 here is CASRPGPPQAGELFF. CDR3 nucleotides: TGTGCCAGCCGACCCGGGCCACCTCAAGCAGGGGAGCTGTTTTTT.

As concerns this clonotype: Sequence at one end of the junction differs from germline and may be a read error. The chain is built from TRBV27 and TRBJ1-5; TRBD1 matches 8 bases. Germline V gene sequence: CDR1 MNHEY, CDR2 SMNVEV (reference sequence). The CDR3 loop spans 22 amino acids. This CDR3 is CASSLYLPADREVNLRNQPQQF. The CDR3, as DNA: TGTGCCAGCAGTTTATATCTCCCCGCGGACAGGGAGGTGAATTTGCGCAATCAGCCCCAGCAATTT.

This rearrangement joins TRBV6-1 to TRBJ1-2, with D maybe TRBD1 (5 bases). V was trimmed by 2 bases and J by 0 bases, leaving 19 bases between them. There are 18 residues in the CDR3. Per germline, CDR1 MNHNS and CDR2 SASEGT. The CDR3 sequence is CASSEFPISQVTNYGYTF. DNA of the CDR3: TGTGCCAGCAGTGAATTTCCCATATCACAGGTTACTAACTATGGCTACACCTTC.

This chain links TRBV20-1 with TRBJ2-1, with D perhaps TRBD2 (6 bases). V lost 3 bases and J lost 9, with 12 bases in between. The germline V gene has CDR1 DFQATT and CDR2 SNEGSKA (reference sequence). This CDR3 contains 12 residues. The CDR3: CSARGGLSEQFF. The CDR3 DNA is TGCAGTGCTAGGGGGGGTTTGAGTGAGCAGTTCTTC.

The CDR3 loop reads CASSVSEQYF. For the CDR3, the DNA is TGTGCCAGCAGCGTATCCGAGCAGTACTTC. The chain couples TRBV9 to TRBJ2-7; D is undetermined. Trimming cost V 1 base and J 6 bases, with 2 bases left between them. CDR1 is SGDLS, CDR2 YYNGEE, per germline. The CDR3 covers 10 residues.

Comments on this clonotype: At one boundary the junction diverges from the germline segment, which might be a read error. CDR3: CSVYTGSSYEQCF. In DNA form, the CDR3 reads TGCAGCGTCTACACCGGAAGCTCCTACGAGCAGTGCTTC. The chain joins TRBV29-1 to TRBJ2-7; D is unclear. The CDR3 loop spans 13 amino acids. CDR1 is SQVTM, CDR2 ANQGSEA, per germline.

The chain combines TRBV19 with TRBJ1-5; a possible D gene is TRBD1 (5 bases). Looked up from germline, CDR1 is LNHDA and CDR2 is SQIVND (reference sequence). Trimming removed 3 bases at V and 7 bases at J, with 16 bases between. The CDR3 covers 15 residues. The DNA for the CDR3 is TGTGCCAGTAGTATGGGGAGCAGGGCCCAACAGCCCCAGCATTTT. Its translation is CASSMGSRAQQPQHF.

The chain has TRBV20-1 and TRBJ2-3, with D perhaps given as TRBD1 or TRBD2 (5 bases each). Trimming cost V 1 base and J 6 bases, with 11 bases left between them. CDR1 DFQATT and CDR2 SNEGSKA come from the germline V gene (reference sequence). The CDR3 is 13 residues long. CDR3 sequence: CSARGRGVDTQYF. The CDR3 DNA follows: TGCAGTGCTAGAGGCCGAGGGGTGGATACGCAGTATTTT.

The genes are TRBV14 and TRBJ1-6; 7 bases fit TRBD1. The V gene's germline CDR1 is SGHDN and CDR2 FVKESK. The CDR3 runs to 18 residues. The trim removed 1 base at V and 6 bases at J, leaving 12 bases unmatched. CDR3 DNA sequence: TGTGCCAGCAGCCAAGTAGGAGGGGCCAGGGGGGGTAATTCACCCCTCCACTTT. Encoded protein: CASSQVGGARGGNSPLHF. The entire variable domain, with the rest obtained from reference TRBV14 and TRBJ1-6, is as follows: EAGVTQFPSHSVIEKGQTVTLRCDPISGHDNLYWYRRVMGKEIKFLLHFVKESKQDESGMPNNRFLAERTGGTYSTLKVQPAELEDSGVYFCASSQVGGARGGNSPLHFGNGTRLTVT.

The chain links TRBV20-1 to TRBJ2-6; no firm D call. CDR1 is DFQATT, CDR2 SNEGSKA, per germline (reference sequence). This CDR3 is built from 8 residues. Trimming removed 3 bases from V and 12 bases from J, with 0 bases in between. The CDR3 sequence is CSASVLTF. The CDR3 bases are TGCAGTGCTAGCGTCCTGACTTTC.

This clonotype was observed at least ten times. The chain joins TRBV19 to TRBJ2-1, with D hard to call. This CDR3 comprises 14 residues. Germline-derived CDR1 and CDR2 are LNHDA and SQIVND (reference sequence). With 9 bases removed from V and 0 bases from J, the gap between germline ends came to 12 bases. The CDR3, as DNA: TGTGCCAGCTCCCTCTACAGCTCCTACAATGAGCAGTTCTTC. Translated: CASSLYSSYNEQFF.